This is a list of T cell receptor beta chains from one sample in a study of regulatory T cells in long-lasting Graves disease. TCRdb passed the multiplex PCR reads through MiXCR, listing each CDR3 protein once. The data show around 400,000 distinct CDR3 sequences, roughly a sixth seen once. Sequenced here: peripheral blood mononuclear cells (PBMCs), sampled at new diagnosis, from a patient treated with antithyroid drugs. Receptors originate from a female donor with Graves disease. Both conserved end residues are part of each CDR3. The D gene is left open where the match is weak. Rows give clone size only sometimes, using once, few, many, or a class for an expanded clone.

D gene,V gene,J gene,clone size,CDR3 DNA,CDR3 protein
-,TRBV4-1,TRBJ2-1,many,TGCGCCAGCAGCCAGCCCAGGGGTTCCGATGAGCAGTTCTTC,CASSQPRGSDEQFF
-,TRBV9,TRBJ2-3,-,TGTGCCAGCAGCGTAGTCTGGGGTTTCACAGATACGCAGTATTTT,CASSVVWGFTDTQYF
-,TRBV6-1,TRBJ1-1,many,TGTGCCAGCAAGATACGCAGAACCATGAACACTGAAGCTTTCTTT,CASKIRRTMNTEAFF
TRBD1,TRBV12-3/TRBV12-4,TRBJ1-1,many,TGTGCCAGCAGTTTAGCGGGACAGTTGAACACTGAAGCTTTCTTT,CASSLAGQLNTEAFF
-,TRBV20-1,TRBJ1-1,-,TGCAGTGCCCCGGGAGTTTTGAACACTGAAGCTTTCTTT,CSAPGVLNTEAFF
TRBD1,TRBV5-4,TRBJ1-4,once,TGTGCCAGCAGCCTTCGGGGACAGGGGGCGTATGAAAAACTGTTTTTT,CASSLRGQGAYEKLFF
TRBD2,TRBV12-3/TRBV12-4,TRBJ2-5,-,TGTGCCAGCGCAGAACATGGGCGGGAGCAAGAGACCCAGCACTTC,CASAEHGREQETQHF
TRBD2,TRBV11-2,TRBJ2-3,-,TGTGCCAGCAGCTTAGGAGCTAGCGGGGGCACAGATACGCAGTATTTT,CASSLGASGGTDTQYF
-,TRBV2,TRBJ2-3,many,TGTGCCAGCACCCCGATCGCCCGGGCGGATACGCAGTATTTT,CASTPIARADTQYF
-,TRBV6-1,TRBJ1-2,many,-,CASSTSGGGSYGYTF
-,TRBV6-2/TRBV6-3,TRBJ2-5,many,TGTGCCAGCACCCGGGTTGGTTTTAGCGGACAAGAGACCCAGTACTTC,CASTRVGFSGQETQYF
-,TRBV29-1,TRBJ1-5,-,TGCAGCGTTGTAGAGGGTAATAGCAATCAGCCCCAGCATTTT,CSVVEGNSNQPQHF
TRBD1,TRBV10-3,TRBJ2-3,few,TGTGCCATCAGGGATCGGGACAGGGGAACAGATACGCAGTATTTT,CAIRDRDRGTDTQYF
-,TRBV28,TRBJ1-5,many,TGTGCCAGCAGTTTATATGACAGCACCCATCAGCCCCAGCATTTT,CASSLYDSTHQPQHF
-,TRBV4-3,TRBJ2-7,few,TGCGCCAGCAGTCAAGATGGCGACCTCGCCGAGCAGTACTTC,CASSQDGDLAEQYF
TRBD2,TRBV10-3,TRBJ2-7,many,TGTGCCATCAACCTAGCGGGAGAAGGTTACGAGCAGTACTTC,CAINLAGEGYEQYF
-,TRBV7-9,TRBJ2-3,many,TGTGCCAGCAGCTTAGGGATAAGAGATACGCAGTATTTT,CASSLGIRDTQYF
TRBD1,TRBV20-1,TRBJ2-1,-,TGCAGTGCTGGCCCATCATGGGACAGGGTGCGCAATGAGCAGTTCTTC,CSAGPSWDRVRNEQFF
-,TRBV27,TRBJ1-1,many,TGTGCCAGCAGTTTATCCTGGGGCGGGGGGAACACTGAAGCTTTCTTT,CASSLSWGGGNTEAFF
TRBD2,TRBV2,TRBJ2-3,-,TGTGCCAGCAGGTTTTTAGCGGGAGGGCCCACAGATACGCAGTATTTT,CASRFLAGGPTDTQYF
-,TRBV10-3,TRBJ1-1,many,TGTGCCATCAGTGAGTCCCGATTAAGGCTGAACACTGAAGCTTTCTTT,CAISESRLRLNTEAFF
-,TRBV7-2,TRBJ1-4,many,TGTGCCAGCAGCCGTACCGGGCCACGAGAAAAACTGTTTTTT,CASSRTGPREKLFF
-,TRBV7-3,TRBJ1-6,many,TGTGCCAGCAGCTACAGGCGGGGTAATTCACCCCTCCACTTT,CASSYRRGNSPLHF
-,TRBV6-1,TRBJ1-6,many,TGTGCCAGCAGTGTACAGGTCCGGAATTCACCCCTCCACTTT,CASSVQVRNSPLHF
-,TRBV3-1,TRBJ2-3,many,TGTGCCAGCAGCCAAGAGGGGTCTAGCTATTTGGATACGCAGTATTTT,CASSQEGSSYLDTQYF
-,TRBV3-1,TRBJ2-7,-,TGTGCCAGCAGCGGAGATCCGGGACTCTCCCGATACGAGCAGTACTTC,CASSGDPGLSRYEQYF
-,TRBV27,TRBJ1-2,many,TGTGCCAGCAGTTCCAACCCCATCCTCTATGGCTACACCTTC,CASSSNPILYGYTF
-,TRBV20-1,TRBJ1-2,many,TGCAGTGCTAGAGATTACACCGCTAACTATGGCTACACCTTC,CSARDYTANYGYTF
TRBD2,TRBV12-3/TRBV12-4,TRBJ2-1,many,TGTGCCAGCAGTTGGAGCGGGACTGTCAATGAGCAGTTCTTC,CASSWSGTVNEQFF
-,TRBV30,TRBJ2-7,many,TGTGCCTGGGATATACAGGGCGGCAACGAGCAGTACTTC,CAWDIQGGNEQYF
-,TRBV12-3/TRBV12-4,TRBJ2-1,many,TGTGCCAGCAGTTTAGCGCGGAGGGGCCACTACAATGAGCAGTTCTTC,CASSLARRGHYNEQFF
-,TRBV20-1,TRBJ1-6,many,TGCAGTGCCCGAGGGGCAGGAAGCTCCTATAATTCACCCCTCCACTTT,CSARGAGSSYNSPLHF
TRBD1,TRBV5-1,TRBJ2-2,few,TGCGCCAGCAGCTTGTCAGGGGGCTACACCGGGGAGCTGTTTTTT,CASSLSGGYTGELFF
TRBD2,TRBV5-1,TRBJ2-7,many,TGTGCCAGCAGTCCAAGACTAGCGGGAGACGAGCAGTACTTC,CASSPRLAGDEQYF
-,TRBV16,TRBJ2-7,many,TGTGCCAGCAGCCAATCCTGGGGATTGCGGTACGAGCAGTACTTC,CASSQSWGLRYEQYF
TRBD1,TRBV29-1,TRBJ1-1,many,TGCAGCGTTGAGACAGGGGCGATTGAAGCTTTCTTT,CSVETGAIEAFF
TRBD2,TRBV7-2,TRBJ2-7,many,TGTGCCAGCAGCTACCGGATGCTAGCGGGATACTACGAGCAGTACTTC,CASSYRMLAGYYEQYF
TRBD2,TRBV28,TRBJ2-5,-,TGTGCCAGCAGAGCGACAGGGGGCCTGAGGACTAGCGGGAGACATCAAGAGACCCAGTACTTC,CASRATGGLRTSGRHQETQYF
TRBD1,TRBV12-3/TRBV12-4,TRBJ1-4,many,TGTGCCAGCAGGCTACAGGGGAGCAATGAAAAACTGTTTTTT,CASRLQGSNEKLFF
-,TRBV20-1,TRBJ1-5,many,TGCAGTGCTAGAGATGGGGGGTTACCCCATCAGCCCCAGCATTTT,CSARDGGLPHQPQHF
-,TRBV3-1,TRBJ2-7,many,TGTGCCAGCAGCCAAGGGGCAGGGGCCTCCTACGAGCAGTACTTC,CASSQGAGASYEQYF
-,TRBV20-1,TRBJ1-5,many,TGCAGTGCTAGAGATGACGGACAGAGAATAAATCAGCCCCAGCATTTT,CSARDDGQRINQPQHF
-,TRBV27,TRBJ2-1,many,TGTGCCAGCAGTTTATCCAGGGGAGGCAATGAGCAGTTCTTC,CASSLSRGGNEQFF
TRBD1,TRBV5-6,TRBJ1-2,many,TGTGCCAGCAGCTTCCCAACAGGGGAATATGGCTACACCTTC,CASSFPTGEYGYTF